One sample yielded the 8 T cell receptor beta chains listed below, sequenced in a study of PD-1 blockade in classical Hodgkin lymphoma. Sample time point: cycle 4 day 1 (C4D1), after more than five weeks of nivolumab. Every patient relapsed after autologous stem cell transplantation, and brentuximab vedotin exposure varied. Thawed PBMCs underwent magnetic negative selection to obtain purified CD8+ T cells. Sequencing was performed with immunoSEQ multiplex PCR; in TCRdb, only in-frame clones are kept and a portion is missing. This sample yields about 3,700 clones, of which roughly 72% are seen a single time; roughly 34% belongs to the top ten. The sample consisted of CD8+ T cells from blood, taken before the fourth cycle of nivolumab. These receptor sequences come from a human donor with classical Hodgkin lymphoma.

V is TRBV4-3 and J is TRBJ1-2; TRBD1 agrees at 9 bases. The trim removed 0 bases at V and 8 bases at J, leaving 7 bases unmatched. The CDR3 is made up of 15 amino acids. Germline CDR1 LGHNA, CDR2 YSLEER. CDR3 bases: TGCGCCAGCAGCCAAGAATTGGGACAGGGAAGCGGCTACACCTTC. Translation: CASSQELGQGSGYTF.

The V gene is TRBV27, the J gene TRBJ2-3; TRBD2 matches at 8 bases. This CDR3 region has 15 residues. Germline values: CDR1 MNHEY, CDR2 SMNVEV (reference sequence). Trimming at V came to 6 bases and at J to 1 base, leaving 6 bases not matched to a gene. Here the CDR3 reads CASRSGTRGTDTQYF. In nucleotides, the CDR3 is TGTGCCAGCAGGTCCGGGACTAGGGGCACAGATACGCAGTATTTT.

CDR3 loop: CASSQDFSGSYNEQFF. In nucleotides, the CDR3 is TGCGCCAGCAGCCAAGATTTTAGCGGGAGCTACAATGAGCAGTTCTTC. V usage is TRBV4-3 and J usage is TRBJ2-1; 9 bases line up with TRBD2. Germline V gene data show CDR1 as LGHNA and CDR2 as YSLEER. The CDR3 is made up of 16 amino acids. With 0 bases clipped from V and 3 bases from J, the junction kept 3 bases outside the gene matches.

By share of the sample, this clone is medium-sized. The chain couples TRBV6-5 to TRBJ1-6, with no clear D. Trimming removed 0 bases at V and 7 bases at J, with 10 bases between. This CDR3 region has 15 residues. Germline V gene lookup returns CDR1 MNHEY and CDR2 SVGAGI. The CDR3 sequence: CASSYSEGGNSPLHF. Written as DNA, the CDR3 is TGTGCCAGCAGTTACTCGGAGGGTGGGAATTCACCCCTCCACTTT.

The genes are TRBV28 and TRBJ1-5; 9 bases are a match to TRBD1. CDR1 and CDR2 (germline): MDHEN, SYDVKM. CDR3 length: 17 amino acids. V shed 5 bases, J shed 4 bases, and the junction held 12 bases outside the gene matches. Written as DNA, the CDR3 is TGTGCCAGCAGTCCGCCACCATACAGGGGGCGGAATCAGCCCCAGCATTTT. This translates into CASSPPPYRGRNQPQHF.

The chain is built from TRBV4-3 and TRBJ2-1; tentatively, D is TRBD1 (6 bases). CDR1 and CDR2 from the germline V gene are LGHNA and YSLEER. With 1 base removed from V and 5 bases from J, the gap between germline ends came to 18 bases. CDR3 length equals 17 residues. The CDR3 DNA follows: TGCGCCAGCAGCCAAGTAGGGTATCTCGGGACAAACAATGAGCAGTTCTTC. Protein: CASSQVGYLGTNNEQFF.

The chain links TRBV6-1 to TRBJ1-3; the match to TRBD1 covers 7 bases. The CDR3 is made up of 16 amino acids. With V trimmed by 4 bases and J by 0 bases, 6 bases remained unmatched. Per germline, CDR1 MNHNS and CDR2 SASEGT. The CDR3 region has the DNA TGTGCCAGCAGTGCACAGGGGCTCTACTCTGGAAACACCATATATTTT. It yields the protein CASSAQGLYSGNTIYF.

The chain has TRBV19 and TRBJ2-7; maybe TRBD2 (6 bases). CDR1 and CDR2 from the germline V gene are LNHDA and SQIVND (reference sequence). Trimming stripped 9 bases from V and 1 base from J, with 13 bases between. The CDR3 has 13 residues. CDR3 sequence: CASSVTSSYEQYF. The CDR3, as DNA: TGTGCCAGCAGCGTGACTAGTTCCTACGAGCAGTACTTC.